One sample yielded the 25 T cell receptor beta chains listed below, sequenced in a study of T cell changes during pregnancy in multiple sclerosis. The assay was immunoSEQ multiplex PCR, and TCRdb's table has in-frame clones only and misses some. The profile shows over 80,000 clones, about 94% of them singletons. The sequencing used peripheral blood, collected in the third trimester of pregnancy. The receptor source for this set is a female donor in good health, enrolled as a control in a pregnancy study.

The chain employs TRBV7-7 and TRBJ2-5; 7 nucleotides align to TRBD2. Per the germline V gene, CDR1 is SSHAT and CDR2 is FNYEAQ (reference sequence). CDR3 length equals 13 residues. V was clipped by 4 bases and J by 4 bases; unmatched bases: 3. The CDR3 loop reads CASSSSGGETQYF. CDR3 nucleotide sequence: TGTGCCAGCAGCTCGTCGGGGGGAGAGACCCAGTACTTC.

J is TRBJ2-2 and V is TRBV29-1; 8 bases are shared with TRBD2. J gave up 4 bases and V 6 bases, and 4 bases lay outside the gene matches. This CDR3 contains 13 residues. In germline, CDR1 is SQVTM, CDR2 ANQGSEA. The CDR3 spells CSVGLASTGELFF. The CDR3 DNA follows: TGCAGCGTAGGACTAGCAAGCACCGGGGAGCTGTTTTTT.

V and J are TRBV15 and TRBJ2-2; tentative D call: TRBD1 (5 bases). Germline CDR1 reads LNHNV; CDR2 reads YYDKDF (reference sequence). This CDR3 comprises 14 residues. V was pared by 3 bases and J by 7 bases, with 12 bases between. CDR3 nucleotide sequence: TGTGCCACCAGCAGGGGGCGTGGTTACGGGGAGCTGTTTTTT. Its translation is CATSRGRGYGELFF.

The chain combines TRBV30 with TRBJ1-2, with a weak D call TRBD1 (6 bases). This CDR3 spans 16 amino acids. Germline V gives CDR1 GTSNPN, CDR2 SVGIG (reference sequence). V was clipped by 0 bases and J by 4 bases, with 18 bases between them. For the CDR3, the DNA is TGTGCCTGGAGTGTACGAAGGCAGGGGCCGCGCTATGGCTACACCTTC. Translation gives CAWSVRRQGPRYGYTF.

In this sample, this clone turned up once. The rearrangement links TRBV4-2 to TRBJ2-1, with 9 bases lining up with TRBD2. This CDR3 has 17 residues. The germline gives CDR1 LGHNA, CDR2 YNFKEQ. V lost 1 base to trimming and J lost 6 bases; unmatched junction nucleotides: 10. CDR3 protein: CASSQALTGGRVNEQFF. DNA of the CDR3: TGTGCCAGCAGCCAAGCCCTAACGGGCGGGAGGGTCAATGAGCAGTTCTTC.

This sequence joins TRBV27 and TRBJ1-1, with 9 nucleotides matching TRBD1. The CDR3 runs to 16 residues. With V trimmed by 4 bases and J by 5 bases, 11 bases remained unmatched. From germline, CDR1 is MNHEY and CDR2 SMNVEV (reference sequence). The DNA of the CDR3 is TGTGCCAGCAGTTCCGGCTTGGGACAGGGCGGGACTGAAGCTTTCTTT. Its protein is CASSSGLGQGGTEAFF.

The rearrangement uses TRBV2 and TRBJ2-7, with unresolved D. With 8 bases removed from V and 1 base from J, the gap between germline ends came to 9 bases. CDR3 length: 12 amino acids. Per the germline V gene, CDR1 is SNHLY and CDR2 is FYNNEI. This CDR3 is CASGQLSYEQYF. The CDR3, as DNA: TGTGCCAGCGGGCAGTTATCCTACGAGCAGTACTTC.

CDR3 sequence reads: CASSQDWDRAHYEQYF. CDR3 DNA: TGCGCCAGCAGCCAAGATTGGGACAGGGCACACTACGAGCAGTACTTC. The genes are TRBV4-1 and TRBJ2-7, with TRBD1 identical over 9 bases. CDR1 MGHRA and CDR2 YSYEKL come from the germline V gene. There are 16 residues in the CDR3. V gave up 0 bases and J gave up 3 bases; unmatched junction bases: 6.

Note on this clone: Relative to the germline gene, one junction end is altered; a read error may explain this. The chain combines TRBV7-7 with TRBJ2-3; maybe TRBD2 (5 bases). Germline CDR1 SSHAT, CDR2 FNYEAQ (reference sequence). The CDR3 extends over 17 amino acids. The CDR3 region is CASSPPGRRISTDTQYF. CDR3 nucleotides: TGTGCTAGCAGCCCCCCCGGGCGGAGGATTAGCACAGATACGCAGTATTTT.

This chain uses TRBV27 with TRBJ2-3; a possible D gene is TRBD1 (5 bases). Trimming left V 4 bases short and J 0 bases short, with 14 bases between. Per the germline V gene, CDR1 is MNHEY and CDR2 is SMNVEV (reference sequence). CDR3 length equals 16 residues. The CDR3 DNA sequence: TGTGCCAGCAGTTCGGTTCGCGACAGTAGCACAGATACGCAGTATTTT. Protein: CASSSVRDSSTDTQYF.

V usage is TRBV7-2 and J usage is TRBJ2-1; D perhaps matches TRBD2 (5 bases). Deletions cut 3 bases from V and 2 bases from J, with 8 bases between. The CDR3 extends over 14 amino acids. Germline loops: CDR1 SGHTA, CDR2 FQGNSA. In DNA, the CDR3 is TGTGCCAGCAGCTTTAGCGCGCCCTACAATGAGCAGTTCTTC. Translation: CASSFSAPYNEQFF. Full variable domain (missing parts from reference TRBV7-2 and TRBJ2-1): GAGVSQSPSNKVTEKGKDVELRCDPISGHTALYWYRQSLGQGLEFLIYFQGNSAPDKSGLPSDRFSAERTGGSVSTLTIQRTQQEDSAVYLCASSFSAPYNEQFFGPGTRLTVL.

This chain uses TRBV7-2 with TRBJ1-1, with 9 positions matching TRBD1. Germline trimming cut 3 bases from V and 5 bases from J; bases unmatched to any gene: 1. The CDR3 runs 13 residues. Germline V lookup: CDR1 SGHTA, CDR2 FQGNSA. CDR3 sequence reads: CASSFGTGTEAFF. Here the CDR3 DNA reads TGTGCCAGCAGCTTCGGGACAGGGACTGAAGCTTTCTTT.

CDR3 bases: TGCGCCAGCAGGATGTCCCCCGGGAGCGGAGGTCAGTACTTC. It yields the protein CASRMSPGSGGQYF. The chain employs TRBV5-1 and TRBJ2-4, with D perhaps TRBD2 (6 bases). Deletions cut 5 bases from V and 12 bases from J, with 21 bases between. Per germline, CDR1 SGHRS and CDR2 YFSETQ. The CDR3 has 14 amino acids.

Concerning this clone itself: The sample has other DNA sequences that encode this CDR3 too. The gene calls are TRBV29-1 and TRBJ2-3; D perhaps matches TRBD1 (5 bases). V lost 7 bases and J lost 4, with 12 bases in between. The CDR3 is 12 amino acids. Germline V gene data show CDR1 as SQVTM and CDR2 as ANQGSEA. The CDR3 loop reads CSAPVRADTQYF. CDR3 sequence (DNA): TGCAGCGCACCCGTCAGGGCAGATACGCAGTATTTT.

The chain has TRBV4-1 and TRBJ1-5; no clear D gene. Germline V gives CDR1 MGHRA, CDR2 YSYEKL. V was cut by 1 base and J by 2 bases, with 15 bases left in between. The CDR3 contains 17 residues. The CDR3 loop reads CASSQGGSVWGNQPQHF. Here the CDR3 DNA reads TGCGCCAGCAGCCAAGGTGGCAGCGTCTGGGGCAATCAGCCCCAGCATTTT.

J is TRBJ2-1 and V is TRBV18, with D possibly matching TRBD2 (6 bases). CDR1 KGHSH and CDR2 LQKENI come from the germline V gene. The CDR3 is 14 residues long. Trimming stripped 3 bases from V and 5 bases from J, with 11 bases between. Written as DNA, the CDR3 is TGTGCCAGCTCACCGGGGGGACTGAACAATGAGCAGTTCTTC. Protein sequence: CASSPGGLNNEQFF. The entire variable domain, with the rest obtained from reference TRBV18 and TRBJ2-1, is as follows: NAGVMQNPRHLVRRRGQEARLRCSPMKGHSHVYWYRQLPEEGLKFMVYLQKENIIDESGMPKERFSAEFPKEGPSILRIQQVVRGDSAAYFCASSPGGLNNEQFFGPGTRLTVL.

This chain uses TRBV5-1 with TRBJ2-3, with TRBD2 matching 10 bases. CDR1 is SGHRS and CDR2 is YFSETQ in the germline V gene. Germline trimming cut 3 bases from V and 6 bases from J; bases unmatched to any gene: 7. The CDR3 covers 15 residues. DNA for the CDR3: TGCGCCAGCAGCTCCGGACTAGCGGTCCGGGATACGCAGTATTTT. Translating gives CASSSGLAVRDTQYF. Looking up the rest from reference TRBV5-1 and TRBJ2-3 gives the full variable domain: KAGVTQTPRYLIKTRGQQVTLSCSPISGHRSVSWYQQTPGQGLQFLFEYFSETQRNKGNFPGRFSGRQFSNSRSEMNVSTLELGDSALYLCASSSGLAVRDTQYFGPGTRLTVL.

The CDR3 region has the DNA TGTGCCAGCAGTCCCGGGACAGGGTTCAATCAGCCCCAGCATTTT. Residues: CASSPGTGFNQPQHF. The rearrangement links TRBV5-6 to TRBJ1-5; 9 positions match TRBD1. Germline V gene sequence: CDR1 SGHDT, CDR2 YYEEEE. Unmatched junction bases numbered 6, after V lost 5 bases and J lost 3 bases. The CDR3 contains 15 residues.

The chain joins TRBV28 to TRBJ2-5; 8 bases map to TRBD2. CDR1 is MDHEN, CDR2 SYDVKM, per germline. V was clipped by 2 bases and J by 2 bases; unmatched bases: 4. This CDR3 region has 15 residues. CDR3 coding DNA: TGTGCCAGCAGTTTAGCGGGAGGAGGGCAAGAGACCCAGTACTTC. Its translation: CASSLAGGGQETQYF.

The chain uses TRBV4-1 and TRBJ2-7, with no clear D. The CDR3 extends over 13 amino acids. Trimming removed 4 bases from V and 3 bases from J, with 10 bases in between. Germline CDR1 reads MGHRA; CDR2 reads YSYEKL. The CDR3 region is CASSPGGDYEQYF. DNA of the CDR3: TGCGCCAGCAGCCCTGGCGGAGACTACGAGCAGTACTTC.

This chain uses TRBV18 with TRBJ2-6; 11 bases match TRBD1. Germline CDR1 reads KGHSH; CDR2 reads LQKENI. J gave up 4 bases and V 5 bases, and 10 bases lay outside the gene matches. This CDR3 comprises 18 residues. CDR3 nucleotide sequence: TGTGCCAGCTCATCCCGGGACAGGGGGAGTATAGGGGCCAACGTCCTGACTTTC. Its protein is CASSSRDRGSIGANVLTF.

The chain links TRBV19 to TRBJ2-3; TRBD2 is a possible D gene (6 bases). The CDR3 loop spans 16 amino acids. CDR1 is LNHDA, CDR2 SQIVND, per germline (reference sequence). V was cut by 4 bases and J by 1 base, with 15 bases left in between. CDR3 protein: CASSNNGGTGTDTQYF. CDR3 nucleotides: TGTGCCAGTAGTAATAACGGCGGGACGGGCACAGATACGCAGTATTTT.

In DNA form, the CDR3 reads TGTGCCAGCAGTGAAAGCGGGTCTACCCGGGGAAAACTGTTTTTT. Amino acid sequence: CASSESGSTRGKLFF. J is TRBJ1-4 and V is TRBV2; D gene unclear. V was cut by 2 bases and J by 10 bases, with 17 bases left in between. This CDR3 spans 15 amino acids. Looked up from germline, CDR1 is SNHLY and CDR2 is FYNNEI.

CDR3 amino acids: CAISQGLASYEQYF. The CDR3 DNA is TGTGCCATCAGTCAGGGACTAGCGAGCTACGAGCAGTACTTC. J is TRBJ2-7 and V is TRBV10-3, with 10 bases aligning to TRBD2. Per germline, CDR1 ENHRY and CDR2 SYGVKD. The trim removed 5 bases at V and 3 bases at J, leaving 4 bases unmatched. This CDR3 comprises 14 residues.

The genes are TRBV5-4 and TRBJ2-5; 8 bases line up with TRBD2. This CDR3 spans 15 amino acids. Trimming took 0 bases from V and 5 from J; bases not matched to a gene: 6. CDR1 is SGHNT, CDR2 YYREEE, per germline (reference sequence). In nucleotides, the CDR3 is TGTGCCAGCAGCTTGGGGGGGACTAGTTCTGAGACCCAGTACTTC. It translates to CASSLGGTSSETQYF.